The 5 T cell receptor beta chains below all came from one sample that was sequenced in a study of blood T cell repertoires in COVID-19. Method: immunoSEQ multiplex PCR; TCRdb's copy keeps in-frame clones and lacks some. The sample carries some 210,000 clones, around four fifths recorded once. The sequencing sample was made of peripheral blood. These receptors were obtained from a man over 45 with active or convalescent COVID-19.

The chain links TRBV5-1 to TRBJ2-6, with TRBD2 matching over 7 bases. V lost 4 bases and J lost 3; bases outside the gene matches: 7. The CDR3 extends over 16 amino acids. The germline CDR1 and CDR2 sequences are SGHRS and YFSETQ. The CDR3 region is CASSPGGTGGANVLTF. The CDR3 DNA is TGCGCCAGCAGCCCGGGGGGAACCGGTGGGGCCAACGTCCTGACTTTC.

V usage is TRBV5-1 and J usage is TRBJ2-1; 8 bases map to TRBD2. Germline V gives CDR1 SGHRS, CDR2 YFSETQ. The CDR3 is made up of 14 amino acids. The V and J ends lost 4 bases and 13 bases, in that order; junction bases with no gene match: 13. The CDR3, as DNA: TGCGCCAGCAGCCCCCCCGGGACTAGATCTAGACAGTTCTTC. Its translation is CASSPPGTRSRQFF.

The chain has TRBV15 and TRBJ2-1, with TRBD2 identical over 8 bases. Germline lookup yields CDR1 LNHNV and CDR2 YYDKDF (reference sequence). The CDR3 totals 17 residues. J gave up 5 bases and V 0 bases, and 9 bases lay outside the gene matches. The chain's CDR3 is CATSRDRGTRAHNEQFF. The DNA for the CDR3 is TGTGCCACCAGCAGAGATCGGGGGACTAGGGCCCACAATGAGCAGTTCTTC. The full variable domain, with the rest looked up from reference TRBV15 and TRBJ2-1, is DAMVIQNPRYQVTQFGKPVTLSCSQTLNHNVMYWYQQKSSQAPKLLFHYYDKDFNNEADTPDNFQSRRPNTSFCFLDIRSPGLGDTAMYLCATSRDRGTRAHNEQFFGPGTRLTVL.

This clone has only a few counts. The CDR3 loop reads CASSLGGSAGELFF. Here the CDR3 DNA reads TGCGCCAGCAGCTTGGGGGGCAGCGCCGGGGAGCTGTTTTTT. The genes are TRBV5-1 and TRBJ2-2; D is possibly TRBD1 (5 bases). The V end was cut by 0 bases, the J end by 6 bases, with 9 bases between. Germline V gene data show CDR1 as SGHRS and CDR2 as YFSETQ. This CDR3 spans 14 amino acids.

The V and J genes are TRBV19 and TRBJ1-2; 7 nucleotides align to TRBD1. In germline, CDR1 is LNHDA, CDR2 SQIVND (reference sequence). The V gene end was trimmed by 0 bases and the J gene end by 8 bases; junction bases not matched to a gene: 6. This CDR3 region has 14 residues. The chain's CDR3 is CASSIEGDRKGYTF. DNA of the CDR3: TGTGCCAGTAGTATAGAAGGGGACAGAAAGGGCTACACCTTC.